This passage covers 10 T cell receptor beta chains from one sample sequenced in a study of blood T cell repertoires in COVID-19. Libraries were prepared by immunoSEQ multiplex PCR; TCRdb keeps only in-frame clonotypes and omits some of them. The sample lists 150,000 or so clones; approximately 80% were seen once. Sequencing input: PBMCs or T cells enriched from blood (not recorded which). These receptors all stem from a woman aged 60-75 years who had recovered from COVID-19.

The chain uses TRBV11-3 and TRBJ2-7; 8 bases match TRBD1. V trimming: 5 bases; J trimming: 2 bases; junction bases outside the gene matches: 5. This CDR3 has 14 amino acids. Germline CDR1 SGHNT, CDR2 YENEEA. The CDR3 DNA is TGTGCCAGCAGCCAAGGGACAGGCCCCTACGAGCAGTACTTC. This sequence encodes CASSQGTGPYEQYF.

The chain uses TRBV5-1 and TRBJ1-6, with TRBD1 matching 8 bases. CDR3 length: 13 amino acids. V trimming: 4 bases; J trimming: 12 bases; junction bases outside the gene matches: 6. CDR1 and CDR2 from the germline V gene are SGHRS and YFSETQ. The CDR3 DNA is TGCGCCAGCAGCAGGACAGGGCAGGAACCCCTCCACTTT. Its translation is CASSRTGQEPLHF.

The V gene is TRBV18, the J gene TRBJ1-1; a weak D match, TRBD1 (5 bases). Germline values: CDR1 KGHSH, CDR2 LQKENI. The CDR3 has 14 amino acids. V was shortened by 3 bases and J by 4 bases, with 12 bases between the two germline ends. The CDR3 DNA sequence: TGTGCCAGCTCACCTGACCGGGGGTTCACTGAAGCTTTCTTT. Protein product: CASSPDRGFTEAFF.

This chain uses TRBV28 with TRBJ2-1; 8 bases are a match to TRBD1. J gave up 6 bases and V 3 bases, and 7 bases lay outside the gene matches. Germline V gives CDR1 MDHEN, CDR2 SYDVKM. The CDR3 is 15 amino acids. CDR3 sequence (DNA): TGTGCCAGCAGTTTGCCAGGGGGCATTGGCAATGAGCAGTTCTTC. Protein product: CASSLPGGIGNEQFF.

This clone came up a few times. The chain combines TRBV11-2 with TRBJ1-1, with D possibly being TRBD1 (5 bases). This CDR3 has 13 amino acids. Trimming left V 5 bases short and J 13 bases short, with 20 bases between. Germline V gene lookup returns CDR1 SGHAT and CDR2 FQNNGV. DNA of the CDR3: TGTGCCAGCAGCACCTCGACGGGGGGGAAGGATTTCTTT. As protein: CASSTSTGGKDFF.

V is TRBV27 and J is TRBJ1-1; D remains ambiguous. This CDR3 is 15 amino acids long. Trimming removed 0 bases from V and 1 base from J, with 9 bases in between. CDR1 is MNHEY and CDR2 is SMNVEV in the germline V gene (reference sequence). CDR3 in amino acids: CASSLSEGRNTEAFF. In nucleotides, the CDR3 is TGTGCCAGCAGTTTATCTGAGGGAAGGAACACTGAAGCTTTCTTT.

CDR3 amino acids: CASSQLTGEGYTF. The CDR3 DNA reads TGTGCCAGCAGTCAGCTGACAGGGGAAGGCTACACCTTC. This chain connects TRBV6-6 to TRBJ1-2; 8 nucleotides agree with TRBD1. Germline V gene data show CDR1 as MNHNY and CDR2 as SVGAGI (reference sequence). Trimming cost V 5 bases and J 8 bases; bases outside gene matches: 7. This CDR3 has 13 amino acids.

This chain uses TRBV12-3 or TRBV12-4 with TRBJ1-5; TRBD1 agrees at 7 bases. J gave up 3 bases and V 8 bases, and 4 bases lay outside the gene matches. This CDR3 comprises 13 residues. CDR3 coding DNA: TGTGCCAGCTCAGGGGGTCCCAATCAGCCCCAGCATTTT. The encoded protein is CASSGGPNQPQHF.

This clone was observed a handful of times. The rearrangement joins TRBV6-5 to TRBJ1-2; 8 bases fit TRBD1. The germline gives CDR1 MNHEY, CDR2 SVGAGI. Unmatched junction bases numbered 4, after V lost 7 bases and J lost 0 bases. The CDR3 sequence is 14 residues long. This CDR3 is CASTPDRANYGYTF. The CDR3 nucleotides read TGTGCCAGCACCCCGGACAGGGCTAACTATGGCTACACCTTC.

CDR3 in amino acids: CASSQEVGPGGELFF. In nucleotides, the CDR3 is TGTGCCAGCAGCCAAGAGGTGGGGCCGGGCGGGGAGCTGTTTTTT. The chain has TRBV3-1 (or the pseudogene TRBV3-2) and TRBJ2-2; tentative D call: TRBD1 (5 bases). CDR1 and CDR2 (germline): LGHDT, YNNKEL (reference sequence). V was shortened by 0 bases and J by 7 bases, with 12 bases between the two germline ends. CDR3 length equals 15 residues.